This T cell receptor beta chain was recorded in a study of T cells after posttransplantation cyclophosphamide. General study points: Blood and skin or GI T cell repertoires showed limited TRB overlap.

Sequencing was performed with immunoSEQ multiplex PCR; in TCRdb, only in-frame clones are kept and a portion is missing. Among about 22,000 clones, roughly 90% were seen once, and the ten largest hold about 12%. Cyclophosphamide on days +3 and +4 followed busulfan-fludarabine conditioning and a marrow graft. About this clone itself: Its antigen is still unknown.

V lost 6 bases and J lost 4; bases outside the gene matches: 4. This CDR3 is 14 amino acids long. Germline lookup yields CDR1 MNHNS and CDR2 SASEGT. The rearrangement uses TRBV6-1 and TRBJ1-3, with TRBD1 matching over 9 bases. This receptor was obtained from a female patient in her 30s who received an allogeneic stem cell transplant from an unrelated donor, was CMV-positive, and had no GVHD. A subset of T cells may come from the graft donor. Sequencing used PBMCs, obtained after allogeneic stem cell transplant with posttransplant cyclophosphamide. The CDR3 region is CASSLTGGGNTIYF. The CDR3 DNA reads TGTGCCAGCAGCTTGACAGGGGGGGGAAACACCATATATTTT.